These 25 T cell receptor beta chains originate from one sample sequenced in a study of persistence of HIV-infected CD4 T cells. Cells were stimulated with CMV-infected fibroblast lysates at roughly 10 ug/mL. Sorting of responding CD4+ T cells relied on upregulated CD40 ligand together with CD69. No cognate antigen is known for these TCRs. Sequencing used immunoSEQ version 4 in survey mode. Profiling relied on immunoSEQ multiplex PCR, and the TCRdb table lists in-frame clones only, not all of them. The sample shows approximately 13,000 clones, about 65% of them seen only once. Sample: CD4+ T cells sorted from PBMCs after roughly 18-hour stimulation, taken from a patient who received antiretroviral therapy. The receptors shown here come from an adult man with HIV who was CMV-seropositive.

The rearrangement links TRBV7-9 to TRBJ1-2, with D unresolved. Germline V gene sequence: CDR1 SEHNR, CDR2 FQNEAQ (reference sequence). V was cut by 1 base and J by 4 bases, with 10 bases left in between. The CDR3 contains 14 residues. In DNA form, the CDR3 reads TGTGCCAGCAGCTTAGGGGTGGAGAGCTATGGCTACACCTTC. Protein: CASSLGVESYGYTF.

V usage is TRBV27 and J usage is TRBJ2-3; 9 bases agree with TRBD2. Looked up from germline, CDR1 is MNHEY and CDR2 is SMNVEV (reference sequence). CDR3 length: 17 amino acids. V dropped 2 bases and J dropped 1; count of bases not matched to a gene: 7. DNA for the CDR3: TGTGCCAGCAGTTTACCCCCAAGGACTAGCGGCACAGATACGCAGTATTTT. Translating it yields CASSLPPRTSGTDTQYF.

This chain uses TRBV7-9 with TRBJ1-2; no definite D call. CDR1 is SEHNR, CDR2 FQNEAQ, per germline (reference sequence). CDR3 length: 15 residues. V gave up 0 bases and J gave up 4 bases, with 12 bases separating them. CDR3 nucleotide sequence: TGTGCCAGCAGCTTAGCGGGTGTCCGTGGCTATGGCTACACCTTC. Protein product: CASSLAGVRGYGYTF. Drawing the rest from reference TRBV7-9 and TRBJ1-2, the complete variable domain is DTGVSQNPRHKITKRGQNVTFRCDPISEHNRLYWYRQTLGQGPEFLTYFQNEAQLEKSRLLSDRFSAERPKGSFSTLEIQRTEQGDSAMYLCASSLAGVRGYGYTFGSGTRLTVV.

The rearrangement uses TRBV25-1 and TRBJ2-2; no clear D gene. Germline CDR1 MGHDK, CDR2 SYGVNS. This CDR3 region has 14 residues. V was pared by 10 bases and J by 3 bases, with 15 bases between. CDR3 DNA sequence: TGTGCCACCCAAGGGCAGTCATACACCGGGGAGCTGTTTTTT. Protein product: CATQGQSYTGELFF. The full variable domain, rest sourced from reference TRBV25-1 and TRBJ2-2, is EADIYQTPRYLVIGTGKKITLECSQTMGHDKMYWYQQDPGMELHLIHYSYGVNSTEKGDLSSESTVSRIRTEHFPLTLESARPSHTSQYLCATQGQSYTGELFFGEGSRLTVL.

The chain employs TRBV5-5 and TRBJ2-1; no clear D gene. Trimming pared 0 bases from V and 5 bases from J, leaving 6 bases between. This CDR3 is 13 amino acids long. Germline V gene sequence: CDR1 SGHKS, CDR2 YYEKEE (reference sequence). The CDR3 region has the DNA TGTGCCAGCAGCTTGGACCTTAACAATGAGCAGTTCTTC. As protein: CASSLDLNNEQFF.

CDR3 nucleotide sequence: TGTGCCAGCAGCTTCTCACAGGGAGGACAGCCCCAGCATTTT. Translation gives CASSFSQGGQPQHF. The rearrangement uses TRBV7-6 and TRBJ1-5, with D possibly matching TRBD1 (6 bases). The CDR3 length is 14 residues. V was trimmed by 3 bases and J by 7 bases, leaving 13 bases between them. Per the germline V gene, CDR1 is SGHVS and CDR2 is FNYEAQ. Together with reference TRBV7-6 and TRBJ1-5, the CDR3 gives the full variable domain: GAGVSQSPRYKVTKRGQDVALRCDPISGHVSLYWYRQALGQGPEFLTYFNYEAQQDKSGLPNDRFSAERPEGSISTLTIQRTEQRDSAMYRCASSFSQGGQPQHFGDGTRLSIL.

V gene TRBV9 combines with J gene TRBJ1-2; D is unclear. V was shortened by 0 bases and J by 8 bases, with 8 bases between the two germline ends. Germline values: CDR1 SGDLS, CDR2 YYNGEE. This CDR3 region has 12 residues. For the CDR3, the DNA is TGTGCCAGCAGCGTAGTAGGATACGGCTACACCTTC. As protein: CASSVVGYGYTF. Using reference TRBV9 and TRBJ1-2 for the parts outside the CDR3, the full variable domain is DSGVTQTPKHLITATGQRVTLRCSPRSGDLSVYWYQQSLDQGLQFLIQYYNGEERAKGNILERFSAQQFPDLHSELNLSSLELGDSALYFCASSVVGYGYTFGSGTRLTVV.

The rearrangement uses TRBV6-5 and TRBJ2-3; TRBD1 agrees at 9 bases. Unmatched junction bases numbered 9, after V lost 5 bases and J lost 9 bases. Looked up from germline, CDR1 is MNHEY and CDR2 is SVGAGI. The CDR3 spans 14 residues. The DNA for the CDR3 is TGTGCCAGCAGTACAGGGACAGGGAGTAGGACGCAGTATTTT. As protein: CASSTGTGSRTQYF.

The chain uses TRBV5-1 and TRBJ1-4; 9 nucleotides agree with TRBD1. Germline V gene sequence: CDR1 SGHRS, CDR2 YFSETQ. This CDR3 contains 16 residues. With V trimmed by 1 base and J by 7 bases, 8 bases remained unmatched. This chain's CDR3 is CASSLTVQGAGEKLFF. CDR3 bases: TGCGCCAGCAGCTTGACCGTACAGGGGGCAGGTGAAAAACTGTTTTTT.

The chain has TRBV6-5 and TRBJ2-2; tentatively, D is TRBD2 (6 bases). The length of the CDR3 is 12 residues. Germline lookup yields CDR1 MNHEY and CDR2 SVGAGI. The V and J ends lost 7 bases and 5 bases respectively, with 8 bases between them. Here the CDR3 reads CASMRGTGELFF. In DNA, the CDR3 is TGTGCCAGCATGCGGGGTACCGGGGAGCTGTTTTTT.

In DNA, the CDR3 is TGTGCCAGCAGCAAGCCCGGGACAGGGCATGGCTACACCTTC. Protein product: CASSKPGTGHGYTF. This rearrangement joins TRBV5-5 to TRBJ1-2; 9 positions match TRBD1. This CDR3 spans 14 amino acids. The junction had 7 bases not matched to a gene; V was cut back by 4 bases and J by 6 bases. CDR1 and CDR2 from the germline V gene are SGHKS and YYEKEE (reference sequence). The whole variable domain, remainder taken from reference TRBV5-5 and TRBJ1-2, is DAGVTQSPTHLIKTRGQQVTLRCSPISGHKSVSWYQQVLGQGPQFIFQYYEKEERGRGNFPDRFSARQFPNYSSELNVNALLLGDSALYLCASSKPGTGHGYTFGSGTRLTVV.

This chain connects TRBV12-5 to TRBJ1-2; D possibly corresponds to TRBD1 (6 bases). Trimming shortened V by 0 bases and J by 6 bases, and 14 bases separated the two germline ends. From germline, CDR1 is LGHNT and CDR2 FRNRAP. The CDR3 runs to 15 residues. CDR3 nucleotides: TGTGCTAGTGGTTTGGTAATGAACAGGGTCGATGGCTACACCTTC. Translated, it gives CASGLVMNRVDGYTF. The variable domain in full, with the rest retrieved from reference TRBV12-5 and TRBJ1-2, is DARVTQTPRHKVTEMGQEVTMRCQPILGHNTVFWYRQTMMQGLELLAYFRNRAPLDDSGMPKDRFSAEMPDATLATLKIQPSEPRDSAVYFCASGLVMNRVDGYTFGSGTRLTVV.

The CDR3 loop is CASTSRGAYNEQFF. The CDR3 region has the DNA TGTGCCAGCACTTCGCGGGGGGCTTACAATGAGCAGTTCTTC. The gene calls are TRBV14 and TRBJ2-1; 8 bases are shared with TRBD2. Germline values: CDR1 SGHDN, CDR2 FVKESK. V shed 7 bases and J 4 bases; nucleotides not matched to a gene: 6. CDR3 length equals 14 residues. Full variable domain (outside the CDR3, taken from reference TRBV14 and TRBJ2-1): EAGVTQFPSHSVIEKGQTVTLRCDPISGHDNLYWYRRVMGKEIKFLLHFVKESKQDESGMPNNRFLAERTGGTYSTLKVQPAELEDSGVYFCASTSRGAYNEQFFGPGTRLTVL.

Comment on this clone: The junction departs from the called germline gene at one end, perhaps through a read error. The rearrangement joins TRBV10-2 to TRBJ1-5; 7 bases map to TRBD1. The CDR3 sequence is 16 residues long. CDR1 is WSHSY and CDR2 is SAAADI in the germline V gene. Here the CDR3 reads CASSEVIGQDNRPQHF. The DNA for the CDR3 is TGCGCCAGCAGTGAGGTGATAGGACAGGATAATCGGCCCCAGCATTTT.

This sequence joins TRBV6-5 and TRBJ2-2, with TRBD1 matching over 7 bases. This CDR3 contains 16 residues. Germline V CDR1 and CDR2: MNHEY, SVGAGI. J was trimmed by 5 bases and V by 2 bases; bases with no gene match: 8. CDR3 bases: TGTGCCAGCAGTTACCGACAGGGCTGGGGGACCGGGGAGCTGTTTTTT. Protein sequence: CASSYRQGWGTGELFF.

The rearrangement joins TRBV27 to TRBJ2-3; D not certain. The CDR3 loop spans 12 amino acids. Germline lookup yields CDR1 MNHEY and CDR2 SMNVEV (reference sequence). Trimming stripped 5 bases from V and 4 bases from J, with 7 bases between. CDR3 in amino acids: CASSRTPDTQYF. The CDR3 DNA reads TGTGCCAGCAGTAGGACCCCAGATACGCAGTATTTT.

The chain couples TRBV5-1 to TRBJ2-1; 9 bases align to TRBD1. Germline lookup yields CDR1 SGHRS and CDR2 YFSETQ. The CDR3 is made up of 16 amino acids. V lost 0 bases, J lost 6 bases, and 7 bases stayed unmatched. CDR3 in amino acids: CASSLDSGTGFNEQFF. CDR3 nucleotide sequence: TGCGCCAGCAGCTTGGACTCCGGGACAGGGTTCAATGAGCAGTTCTTC. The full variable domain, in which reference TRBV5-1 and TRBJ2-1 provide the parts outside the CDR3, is KAGVTQTPRYLIKTRGQQVTLSCSPISGHRSVSWYQQTPGQGLQFLFEYFSETQRNKGNFPGRFSGRQFSNSRSEMNVSTLELGDSALYLCASSLDSGTGFNEQFFGPGTRLTVL.

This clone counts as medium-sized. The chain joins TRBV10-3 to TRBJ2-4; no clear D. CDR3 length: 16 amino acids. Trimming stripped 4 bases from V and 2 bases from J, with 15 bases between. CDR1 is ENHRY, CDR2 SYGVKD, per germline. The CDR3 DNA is TGTGCCATCAGTGTTGGTGGGATGGAGTCCAAAAACATTCAGTACTTC. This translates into CAISVGGMESKNIQYF.

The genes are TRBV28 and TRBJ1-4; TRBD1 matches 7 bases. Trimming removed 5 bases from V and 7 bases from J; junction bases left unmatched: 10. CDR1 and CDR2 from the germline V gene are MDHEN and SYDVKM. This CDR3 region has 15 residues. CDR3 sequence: CASSDTQGFSEKLFF. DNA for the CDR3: TGTGCCAGCAGTGACACACAGGGGTTTAGTGAAAAACTGTTTTTT.

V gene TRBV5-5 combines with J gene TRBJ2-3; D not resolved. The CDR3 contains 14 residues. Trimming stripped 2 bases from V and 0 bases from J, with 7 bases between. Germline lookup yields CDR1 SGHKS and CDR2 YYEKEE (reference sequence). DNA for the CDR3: TGTGCCAGCAGCTTCCGGGCTAGCACAGATACGCAGTATTTT. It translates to CASSFRASTDTQYF.

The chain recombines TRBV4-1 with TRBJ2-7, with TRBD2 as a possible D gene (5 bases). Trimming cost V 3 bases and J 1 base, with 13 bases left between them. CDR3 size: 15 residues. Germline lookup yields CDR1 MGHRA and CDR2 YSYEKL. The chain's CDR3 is CASSQKGKRSYEQYF. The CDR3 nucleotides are TGCGCCAGCAGCCAGAAGGGAAAGCGGTCCTACGAGCAGTACTTC.

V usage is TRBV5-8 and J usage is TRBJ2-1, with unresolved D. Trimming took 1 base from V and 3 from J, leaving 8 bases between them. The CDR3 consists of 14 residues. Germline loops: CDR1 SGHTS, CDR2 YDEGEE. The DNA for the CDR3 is TGTGCCAGCAGCTTGAGTACTGACTACAATGAGCAGTTCTTC. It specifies CASSLSTDYNEQFF.

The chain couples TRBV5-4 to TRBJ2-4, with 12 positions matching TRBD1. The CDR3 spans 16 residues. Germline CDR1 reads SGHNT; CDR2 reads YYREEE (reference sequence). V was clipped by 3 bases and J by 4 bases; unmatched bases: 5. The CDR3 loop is CASSSGTGGGKNIQYF. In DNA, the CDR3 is TGTGCCAGCAGCTCAGGGACAGGGGGCGGGAAAAACATTCAGTACTTC.

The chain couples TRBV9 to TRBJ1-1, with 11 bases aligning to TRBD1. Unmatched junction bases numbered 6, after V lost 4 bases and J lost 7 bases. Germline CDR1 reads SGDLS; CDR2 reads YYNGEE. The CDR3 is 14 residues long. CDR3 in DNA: TGTGCCAGCAGCCCAGGACAGGGGGCGAATGAAGCTTTCTTT. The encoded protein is CASSPGQGANEAFF. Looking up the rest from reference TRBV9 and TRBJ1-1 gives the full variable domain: DSGVTQTPKHLITATGQRVTLRCSPRSGDLSVYWYQQSLDQGLQFLIQYYNGEERAKGNILERFSAQQFPDLHSELNLSSLELGDSALYFCASSPGQGANEAFFGQGTRLTVV.

Here the CDR3 DNA reads TGTGCCAGCAGAGCCGGGACAGTCCCTTTTCAGCCCCAGCATTTT. It encodes CASRAGTVPFQPQHF. This chain joins TRBV2 and TRBJ1-5, with 7 bases fitting TRBD1. CDR3 length: 15 residues. Germline CDR1 and CDR2: SNHLY and FYNNEI. The V and J ends lost 6 bases and 6 bases, in that order; junction bases with no gene match: 11.